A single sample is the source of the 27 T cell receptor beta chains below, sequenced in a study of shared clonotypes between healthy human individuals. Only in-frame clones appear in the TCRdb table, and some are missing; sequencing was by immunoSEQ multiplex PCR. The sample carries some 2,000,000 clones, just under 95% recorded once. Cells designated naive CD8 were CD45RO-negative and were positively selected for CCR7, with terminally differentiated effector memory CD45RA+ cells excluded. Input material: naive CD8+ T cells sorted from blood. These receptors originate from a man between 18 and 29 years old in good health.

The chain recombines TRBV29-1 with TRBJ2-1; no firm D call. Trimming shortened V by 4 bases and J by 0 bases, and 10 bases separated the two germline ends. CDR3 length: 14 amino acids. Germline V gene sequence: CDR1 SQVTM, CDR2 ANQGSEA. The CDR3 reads CSVAQPSSYNEQFF. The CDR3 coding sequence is TGCAGCGTTGCCCAGCCGAGCTCCTACAATGAGCAGTTCTTC.

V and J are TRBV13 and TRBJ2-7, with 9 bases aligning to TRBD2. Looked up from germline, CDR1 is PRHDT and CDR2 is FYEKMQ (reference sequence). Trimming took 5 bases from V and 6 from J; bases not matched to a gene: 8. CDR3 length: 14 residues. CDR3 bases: TGTGCCAGCAGCCTCGGACTAGCGAGGGTCGAGCAGTACTTC. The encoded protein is CASSLGLARVEQYF.

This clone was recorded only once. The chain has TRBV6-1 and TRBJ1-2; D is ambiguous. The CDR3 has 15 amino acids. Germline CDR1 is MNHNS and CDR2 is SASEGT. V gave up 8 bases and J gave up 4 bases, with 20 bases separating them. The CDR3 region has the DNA TGTGCCAGCTCGGCCGAATTCGGTGTTAGCTATGGCTACACCTTC. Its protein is CASSAEFGVSYGYTF.

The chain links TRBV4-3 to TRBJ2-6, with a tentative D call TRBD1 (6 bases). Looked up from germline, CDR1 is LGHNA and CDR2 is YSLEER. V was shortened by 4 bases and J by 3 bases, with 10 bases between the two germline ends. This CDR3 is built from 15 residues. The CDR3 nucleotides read TGCGCCAGCAGCCCCAGGGGCGGTGGGGCCAACGTCCTGACTTTC. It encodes CASSPRGGGANVLTF.

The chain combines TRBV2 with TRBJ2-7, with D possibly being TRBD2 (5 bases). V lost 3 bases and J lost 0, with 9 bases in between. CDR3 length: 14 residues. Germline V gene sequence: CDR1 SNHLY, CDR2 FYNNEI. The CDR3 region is CASSDGVFSYEQYF. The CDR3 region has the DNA TGTGCCAGCAGTGACGGGGTTTTCTCCTACGAGCAGTACTTC.

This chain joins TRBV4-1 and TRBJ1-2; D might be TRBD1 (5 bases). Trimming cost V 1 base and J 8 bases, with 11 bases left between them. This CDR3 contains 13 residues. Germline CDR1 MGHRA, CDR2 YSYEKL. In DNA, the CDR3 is TGCGCCAGCAGCCAAGTTGTAGGGGAAGGCTACACCTTC. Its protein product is CASSQVVGEGYTF.

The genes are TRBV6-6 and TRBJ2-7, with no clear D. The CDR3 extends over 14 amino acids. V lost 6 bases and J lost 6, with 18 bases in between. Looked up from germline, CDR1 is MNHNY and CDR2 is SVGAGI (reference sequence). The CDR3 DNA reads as TGTGCCAGCAGGGACCCGACACAAAGTCTCGAGCAGTACTTC. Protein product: CASRDPTQSLEQYF.

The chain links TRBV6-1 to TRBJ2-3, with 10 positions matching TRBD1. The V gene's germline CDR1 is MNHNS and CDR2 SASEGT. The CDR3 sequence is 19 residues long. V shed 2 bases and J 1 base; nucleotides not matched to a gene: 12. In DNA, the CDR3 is TGTGCCAGCAGTGAATGGGAGACAGGGGGCAGTTCGGGCACAGATACGCAGTATTTT. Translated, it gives CASSEWETGGSSGTDTQYF.

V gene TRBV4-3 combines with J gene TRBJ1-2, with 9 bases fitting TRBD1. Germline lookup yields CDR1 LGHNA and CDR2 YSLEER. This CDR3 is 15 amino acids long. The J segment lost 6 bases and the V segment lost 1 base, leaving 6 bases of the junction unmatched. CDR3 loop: CASSQVDRGGDGYTF. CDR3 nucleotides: TGCGCCAGCAGCCAAGTGGACAGGGGTGGAGATGGCTACACCTTC.

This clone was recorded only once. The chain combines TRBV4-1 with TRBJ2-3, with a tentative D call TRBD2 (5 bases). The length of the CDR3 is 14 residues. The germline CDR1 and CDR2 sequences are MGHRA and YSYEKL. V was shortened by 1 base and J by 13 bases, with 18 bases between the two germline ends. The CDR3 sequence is CASSQGHRLSAEYF. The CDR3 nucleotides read TGCGCCAGCAGCCAAGGACATCGGCTATCAGCGGAGTATTTT.

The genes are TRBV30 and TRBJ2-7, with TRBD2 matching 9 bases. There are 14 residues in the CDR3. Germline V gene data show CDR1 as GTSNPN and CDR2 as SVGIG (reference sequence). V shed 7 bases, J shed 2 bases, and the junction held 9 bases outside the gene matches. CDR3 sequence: CASTGAGGAYEQYF. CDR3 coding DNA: TGTGCCTCCACCGGGGCGGGAGGGGCCTACGAGCAGTACTTC. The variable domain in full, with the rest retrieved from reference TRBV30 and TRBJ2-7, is SQTIHQWPATLVQPVGSPLSLECTVEGTSNPNLYWYRQAAGRGLQLLFYSVGIGQISSEVPQNLSASRPQDRQFILSSKKLLLSDSGFYLCASTGAGGAYEQYFGPGTRLTVT.

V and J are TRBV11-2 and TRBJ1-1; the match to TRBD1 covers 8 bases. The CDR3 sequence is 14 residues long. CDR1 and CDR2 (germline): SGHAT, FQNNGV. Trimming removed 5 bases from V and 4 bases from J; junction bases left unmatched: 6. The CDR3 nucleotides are TGTGCCAGCAGCCGAACCCAGGGGGCCACTGAAGCTTTCTTT. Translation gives CASSRTQGATEAFF.

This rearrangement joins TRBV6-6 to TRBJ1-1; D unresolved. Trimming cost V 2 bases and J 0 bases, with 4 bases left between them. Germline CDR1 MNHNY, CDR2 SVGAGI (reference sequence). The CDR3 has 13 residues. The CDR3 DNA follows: TGTGCCAGCAGTTACGAGTTGAACACTGAAGCTTTCTTT. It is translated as CASSYELNTEAFF.

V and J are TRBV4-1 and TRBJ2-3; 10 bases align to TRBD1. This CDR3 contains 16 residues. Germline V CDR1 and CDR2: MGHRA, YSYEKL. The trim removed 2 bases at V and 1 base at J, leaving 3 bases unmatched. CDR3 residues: CASSQIGTGGTDTQYF. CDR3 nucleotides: TGCGCCAGCAGCCAAATCGGGACAGGGGGCACAGATACGCAGTATTTT.

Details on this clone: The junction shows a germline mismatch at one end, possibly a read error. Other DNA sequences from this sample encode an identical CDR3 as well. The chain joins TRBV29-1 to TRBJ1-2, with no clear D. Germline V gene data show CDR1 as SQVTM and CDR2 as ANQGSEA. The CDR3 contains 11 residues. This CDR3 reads CSVEGFYGYTF. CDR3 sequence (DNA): TGCAGCGTAGAAGGGTTCTATGGCTACACCTTC.

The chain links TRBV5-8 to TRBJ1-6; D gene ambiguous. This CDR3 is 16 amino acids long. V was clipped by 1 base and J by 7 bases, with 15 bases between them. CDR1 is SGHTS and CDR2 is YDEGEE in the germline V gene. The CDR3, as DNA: TGTGCCAGCAGCTTGAGATCGGGGAGCGAAAATTCACCCCTCCACTTT. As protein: CASSLRSGSENSPLHF.

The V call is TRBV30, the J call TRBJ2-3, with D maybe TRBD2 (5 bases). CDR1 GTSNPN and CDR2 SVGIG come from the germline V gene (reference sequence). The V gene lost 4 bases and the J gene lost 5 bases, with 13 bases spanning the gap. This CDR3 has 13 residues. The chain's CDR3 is CAWNSGGIDTQYF. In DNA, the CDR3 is TGTGCCTGGAACTCTGGAGGTATAGATACGCAGTATTTT.

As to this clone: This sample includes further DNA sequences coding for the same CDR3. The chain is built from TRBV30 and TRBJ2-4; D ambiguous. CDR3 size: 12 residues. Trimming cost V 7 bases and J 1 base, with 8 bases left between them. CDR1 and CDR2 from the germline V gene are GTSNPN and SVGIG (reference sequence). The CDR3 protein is CALREAKNIQYF. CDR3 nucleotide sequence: TGTGCCTTAAGAGAGGCCAAAAACATTCAGTACTTC.

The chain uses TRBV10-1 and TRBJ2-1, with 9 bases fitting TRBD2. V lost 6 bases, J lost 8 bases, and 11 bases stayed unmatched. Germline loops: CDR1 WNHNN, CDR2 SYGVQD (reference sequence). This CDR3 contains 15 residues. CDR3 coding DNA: TGCGCCAGCAGGGAGAAGACTAGCGGCACTTATGAGCAGTTCTTC. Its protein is CASREKTSGTYEQFF.

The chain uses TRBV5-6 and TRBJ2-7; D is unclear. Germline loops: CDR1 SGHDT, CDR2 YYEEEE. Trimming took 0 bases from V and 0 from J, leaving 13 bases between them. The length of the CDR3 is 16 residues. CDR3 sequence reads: CASSLEQDRVSYEQYF. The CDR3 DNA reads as TGTGCCAGCAGCTTGGAGCAGGACCGCGTCTCCTACGAGCAGTACTTC.

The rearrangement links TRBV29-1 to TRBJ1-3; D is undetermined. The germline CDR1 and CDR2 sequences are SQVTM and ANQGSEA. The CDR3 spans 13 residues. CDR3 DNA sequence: TGCAGTGCGTACGAGGCCTCGGGGAACACCATATATTTT. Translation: CSAYEASGNTIYF.

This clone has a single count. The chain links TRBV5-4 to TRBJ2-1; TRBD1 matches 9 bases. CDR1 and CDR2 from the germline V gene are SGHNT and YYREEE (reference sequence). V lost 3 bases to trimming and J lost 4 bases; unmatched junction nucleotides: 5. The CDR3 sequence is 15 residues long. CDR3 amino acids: CASSYGTGLYNEQFF. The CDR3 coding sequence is TGTGCCAGCAGCTACGGGACAGGGTTGTACAATGAGCAGTTCTTC.

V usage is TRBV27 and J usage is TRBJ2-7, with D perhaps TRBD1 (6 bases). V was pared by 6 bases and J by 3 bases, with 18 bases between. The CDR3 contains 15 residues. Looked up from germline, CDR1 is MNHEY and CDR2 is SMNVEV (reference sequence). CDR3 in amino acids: CASRPTGNNGYEQYF. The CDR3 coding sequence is TGTGCCAGCAGACCTACAGGGAATAATGGCTACGAGCAGTACTTC.

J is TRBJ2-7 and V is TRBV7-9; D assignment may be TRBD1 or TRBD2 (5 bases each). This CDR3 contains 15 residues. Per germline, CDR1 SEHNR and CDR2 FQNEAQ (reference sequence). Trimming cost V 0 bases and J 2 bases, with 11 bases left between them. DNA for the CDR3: TGTGCCAGCAGCTTAGCAGGGGCCGGGGCCTACGAGCAGTACTTC. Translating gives CASSLAGAGAYEQYF.

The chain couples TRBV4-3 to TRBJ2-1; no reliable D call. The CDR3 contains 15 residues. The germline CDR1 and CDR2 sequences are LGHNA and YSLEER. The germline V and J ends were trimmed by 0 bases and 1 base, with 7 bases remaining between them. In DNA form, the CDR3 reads TGCGCCAGCAGCCAAGATCAGCCGTCCTACAATGAGCAGTTCTTC. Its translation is CASSQDQPSYNEQFF.

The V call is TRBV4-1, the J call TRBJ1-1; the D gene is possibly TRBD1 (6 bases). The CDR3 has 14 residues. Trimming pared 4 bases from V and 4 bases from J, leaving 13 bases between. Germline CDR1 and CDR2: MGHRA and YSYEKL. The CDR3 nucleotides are TGCGCCAGCAGCCCCCAAGGGGGGCCCACTGAAGCTTTCTTT. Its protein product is CASSPQGGPTEAFF.

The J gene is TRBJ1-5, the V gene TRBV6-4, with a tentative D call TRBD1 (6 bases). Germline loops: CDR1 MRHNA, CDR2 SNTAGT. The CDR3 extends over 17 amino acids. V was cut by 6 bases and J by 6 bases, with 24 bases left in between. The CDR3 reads CASSLRQTGKIGQPQHF. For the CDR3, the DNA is TGTGCCAGCAGCCTACGACAGACAGGCAAGATAGGTCAGCCCCAGCATTTT.